This TCR beta chain originates from a study of T cells expressing NK-cell markers. As regards this clonotype: Its antigen is not known.

Findings and caveats of the study: Whether the expanded NKG2C+ T cell clones recognized HCMV remained unclear.

Template switching by 5'RACE with UMIs generated the TCR beta cDNA. TCRdb re-called the 5' RACE reads; one entry per CDR3 protein, DNA not given. Found here are about 460,000 distinct CDR3 sequences; the top ten clones hold over 1.3%. The CDR3 contains 14 residues. V usage is TRBV12-3 or TRBV12-4 and J usage is TRBJ2-5. The receptor was isolated from a woman in her forties or fifties in good health. The specimen was blood T cells: a sorted CD56 or NKG2C T cell subset, CD4+ or CD8+ T cells, or bulk PBMC T cells (not recorded which). The chain's CDR3 is CASTLTGNQETQYF.